This T cell receptor beta chain was recorded in a study of CD8+CD57+ T cells in acquired aplastic anemia. The TCR beta profiling, which covered VDJ combination and CDR3 sequence, was carried out using genomic DNA as the template. MiXCR was run by TCRdb on the reads, yielding one entry per CDR3 protein. The sample holds more than 200,000 distinct CDR3 sequences, under 50% seen once. The sequenced patients had an expansion of CD8+CD57+ cells seen by flow cytometry. The V gene's germline CDR1 is DFQATT and CDR2 SNEGSKA (reference sequence). V was trimmed by 4 bases and J by 8 bases, leaving 14 bases between them. This CDR3 comprises 12 residues.

The chain employs TRBV20-1 and TRBJ1-2; D ambiguous. Material for sequencing was sorted CD4+, CD8+, or CD8+CD57+ T cells (not recorded which) from PBMCs. This TCR derives from a human donor with aplastic anemia. CDR3: CSATLQAYGYTF. CDR3 in DNA: TGCAGTGCTACGCTTCAGGCGTACGGCTACACCTTC.